The present T cell receptor (beta chain) was sequenced within a study of blood T cells in healthy people across ages. Remarks on this clonotype: Its antigen is unidentified.

A second PCR, run for about 7 to 12 cycles, used a sample-barcoded 5' primer plus a J-beta primer mix. TCRdb redid the calling of the 5' RACE reads with MiXCR, one entry per CDR3 protein. This repertoire shows around 1.7 million distinct CDR3 sequences, roughly 28% found once; its top ten account for roughly 8%. CDR1 is SGHTA and CDR2 is FQGNSA in the germline V gene. J gave up 10 bases and V 5 bases, and 5 bases lay outside the gene matches. This CDR3 contains 13 residues. Study-wide findings and caveats: Per million T cells, TCR beta diversity dropped roughly linearly as age increased. Diversity was higher, and naive CD4+ cells more numerous, in long-lived donors than in aged donors. CMV status of donors was unknown, possibly confounding expanded clonotype changes.

Sequencing was carried out using blood. The chain joins TRBV7-2 to TRBJ2-3; 11 bases agree with TRBD2. This receptor was taken from a woman younger than 45 in good health. CDR3 protein: CASSTSGSLAQYF. In DNA, the CDR3 is TGTGCCAGCAGCACTAGCGGGAGTTTGGCGCAGTATTTT.